This TCR beta chain originates from a study of T-cell memory formation after mild COVID-19 (dated by TCRdb to about 2021). With regard to the full study: Most TCR sequence clusters were specific to one of the two donors. T-cell clones expanding and contracting after mild COVID-19 in two donors were tracked by longitudinal TCRalpha and TCRbeta repertoire sequencing. Two young, previously healthy adult volunteers, one female and one male, were included in the cohort. Summary of the overall study and its limitations: The study covered only a couple of mild cases, and larger cohorts including severe cases with pre-infection samples were considered necessary. Contracting CD4+ clones were found mainly in CM and EM memory subsets, while CD8+ clones were enriched in EMRA. Some responding clones were detected in pre-infection memory, suggesting pre-existing cross-reactive memory T cells joined the SARS-CoV-2 response. From day 15 to 85, contracting clones showed balanced CD4/CD8 phenotypes, whereas a second wave of clones that expanded from day 15 to 37 leaned towards CD4+. Whether the second-wave clones peaking on day 37 were SARS-CoV-2 specific was not confirmed.

PBMCs were isolated by Ficoll-Paque density gradient centrifugation. Inclusive of the bounding cysteine and phenylalanine, the CDR3 is 15 residues long. CDR3 DNA is the only sequence kept; it has 45 bases, read in frame from the first base. The CDR1 and CDR2 encoded by the germline V gene are SGDLS and YYNGEE. Cut back by 3 bases and 0 bases, the V and J ends lie 12 bases apart. This clonotype occurred a few times. What this receptor recognizes is not known. The record has no base qualities; no much larger clone is one base away. Instrument on record: Illumina NovaSeq 6000. cDNA libraries for TCRalpha and TCRbeta were prepared by 5'RACE using constant-segment primers, with sample barcodes and unique molecular identifiers added. RNA was extracted from every sample with Trizol reagent. Library amplification was performed in two PCR steps, and a second sample barcode and Illumina TruSeq adapters were introduced in the second step. The libraries were sequenced on an Illumina NovaSeq using 2 x 150 bp paired-end reads. As for the authors' bioinformatics: Demultiplexing of reads and collapsing into UMI-guided consensus sequences were performed with migec v1.2.7. Using mixcr v2.1.11, the UMI consensuses were aligned to TRA and TRB V and J templates and assembled into clonotypes. Expanded or contracted clonotypes were those called significant by both edgeR and NoisET, with noise models trained on biological replicates. For edgeR calls, a false discovery rate-adjusted p below 0.01 and a log2 fold-change threshold of 1 were applied. As an exploratory analysis of dynamics, max-normalized trajectories of the 1000 most abundant clonotypes were examined with PCA combined with hierarchical clustering. Separately sequenced CD4+ and CD8+ repertoires were used to assign the CD4 or CD8 phenotype of responding clones. TCRdb handled the public reads itself, with Q25 trimming in fastp and clone calling in MiXCR, and kept productive beta chains. Identical CDR3 proteins give one entry, which carries the most common genes and DNA. What appears here as the V and J calls and clone size reflects TCRdb's work, not the paper's. This sample lists approximately 490,000 distinct CDR3 sequences; about a fifth were detected once. Roughly an eighth of the sample comes from the top ten.

This TCR came from an adult woman who had mild COVID-19 (a few samples of this study predate the infection). The sample titles of this study are shuffled in the database, so cell type and time point are left out; the donor was told from shared clones. The sample comprised PBMCs or a T cell subset sorted from them (not recorded which). The V gene is TRBV9 and the J gene is TRBJ1-1, with a weak D call of TRBD1 (5 bases match). The DNA reads as follows: TGTGCCAGCAGCGGACCTGACAGCTTGAACACTGAAGCTTTCTTT. This encodes CASSGPDSLNTEAFF.